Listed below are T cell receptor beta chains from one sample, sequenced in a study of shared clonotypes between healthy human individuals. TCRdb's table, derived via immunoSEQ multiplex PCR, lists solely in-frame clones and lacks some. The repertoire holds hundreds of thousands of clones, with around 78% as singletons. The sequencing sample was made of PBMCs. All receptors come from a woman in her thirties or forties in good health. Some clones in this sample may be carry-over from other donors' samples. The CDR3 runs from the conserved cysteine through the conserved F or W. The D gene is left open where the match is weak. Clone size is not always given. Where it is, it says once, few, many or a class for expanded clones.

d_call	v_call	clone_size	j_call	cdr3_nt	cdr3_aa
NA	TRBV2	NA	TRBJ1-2	TGTGCCAGCAGCAGTTCCGGTCCGGAGGGCTACACCTTC	CASSSSGPEGYTF
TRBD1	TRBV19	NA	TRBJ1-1	TGTGCCAGTAGTATTCACAGGGGCCCGGGCACTGAAGCTTTCTTT	CASSIHRGPGTEAFF
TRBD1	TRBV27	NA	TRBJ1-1	TGTGCCAGGGGACAGGGCCTTCCTAAGAACACTGAAGCTTTCTTT	CARGQGLPKNTEAFF
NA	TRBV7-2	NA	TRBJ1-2	TGTGCCAGCAGCTTAGACAGCTATGGCTACACCTTC	CASSLDSYGYTF
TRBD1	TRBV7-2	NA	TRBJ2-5	TGTGCCAGCACCTCCCATGCCAGGGGGATTACCCAGGGCCAGTACTTC	CASTSHARGITQGQYF
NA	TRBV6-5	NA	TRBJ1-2	TGTGCCAGCAGTTACTCGTGGAGGGGGAATGGCTACACCTTC	CASSYSWRGNGYTF
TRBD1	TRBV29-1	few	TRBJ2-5	TGCAGCGTTGGGAACAGGGGGCGTATGGAGACCCAGTACTTC	CSVGNRGRMETQYF
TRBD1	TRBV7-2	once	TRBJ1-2	TGTGCCAGCAGCACACCCGGGACAGGGTCTGGCTACACCTTC	CASSTPGTGSGYTF
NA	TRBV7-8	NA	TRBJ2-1	TGTGCCAGCCGTGGAGGGGGTGACAATGAGCAGTTCTTC	CASRGGGDNEQFF
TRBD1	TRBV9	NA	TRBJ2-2	TGTGCCAGCAGCGTAGGGCCAGGGGGAACCGGGGAGCTGTTTTTT	CASSVGPGGTGELFF
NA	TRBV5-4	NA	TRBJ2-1	TGTGCCAGCAGCCCGACCGCCCCGACTGATAACAATGAGCAGTTCTTC	CASSPTAPTDNNEQFF
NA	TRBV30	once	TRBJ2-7	TGTGCCTGGAGTGTAGAGGGGTACGAGCAGTACTTC	CAWSVEGYEQYF
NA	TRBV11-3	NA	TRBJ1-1	TGTGCCAGCAGCTTAGTGTCCGGCACTGAAGCTTTCTTT	CASSLVSGTEAFF
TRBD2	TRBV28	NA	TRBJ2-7	TGTGCCAGCAGTTTCCCCGGGGCGGGGGCCTGGACTAGCGGGAGTTCGCAGTACTTC	CASSFPGAGAWTSGSSQYF
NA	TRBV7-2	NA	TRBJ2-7	TGTGCCAGCAGCTTAGCGGCTAGAACGGGGTACGAGCAGTACTTC	CASSLAARTGYEQYF
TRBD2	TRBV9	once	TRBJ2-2	TGTGCCAGCAGCGTACTAGCGGGAGGGCCCGTCGGGGAGCTGTTTTTT	CASSVLAGGPVGELFF
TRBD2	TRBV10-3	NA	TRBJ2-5	TGTGCCATCAGTGTCGGACTAGCGGGAGTAGAGACCCAGTACTTC	CAISVGLAGVETQYF
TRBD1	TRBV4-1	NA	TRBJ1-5	TGCGCCAGCAGCCAAGGGACAGGGGGCCTTCAGCCCCAGCATTTT	CASSQGTGGLQPQHF
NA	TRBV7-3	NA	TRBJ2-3	TGTGCCAGCAGTTCCGGACTCCTGGGGGATACGCAGTATTTT	CASSSGLLGDTQYF
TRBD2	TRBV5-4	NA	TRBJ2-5	TGTGCCAGCAGCTTGAAGACTAGCGGACAGGAGACCCAGTACTTC	CASSLKTSGQETQYF
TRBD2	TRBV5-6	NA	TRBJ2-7	TGTGCCAGCAGCTTGGCGGGAGGGGTGTACGAGCAGTACTTC	CASSLAGGVYEQYF
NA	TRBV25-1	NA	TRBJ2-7	TGTGCCAGCAGTGAATTCGGTGACTACGAGCAGTACTTC	CASSEFGDYEQYF
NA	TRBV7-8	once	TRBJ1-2	TGTGCCAGCAGCCTTGACAGTTGGACTGGCTACACCTTC	CASSLDSWTGYTF
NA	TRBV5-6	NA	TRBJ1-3	TGTGCCAGCAGCGGAAGAGGATCTGGAAACACCATATATTTT	CASSGRGSGNTIYF
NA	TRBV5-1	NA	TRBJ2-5	TGCGCCAGCAGAGGCGTGCCAGCGGAAGAGACCCAGTACTTC	CASRGVPAEETQYF
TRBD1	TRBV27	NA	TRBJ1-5	TGTGCCAGCAGTTTAAGGCAGGGGGCTTTTCAGCCCCAGCATTTT	CASSLRQGAFQPQHF